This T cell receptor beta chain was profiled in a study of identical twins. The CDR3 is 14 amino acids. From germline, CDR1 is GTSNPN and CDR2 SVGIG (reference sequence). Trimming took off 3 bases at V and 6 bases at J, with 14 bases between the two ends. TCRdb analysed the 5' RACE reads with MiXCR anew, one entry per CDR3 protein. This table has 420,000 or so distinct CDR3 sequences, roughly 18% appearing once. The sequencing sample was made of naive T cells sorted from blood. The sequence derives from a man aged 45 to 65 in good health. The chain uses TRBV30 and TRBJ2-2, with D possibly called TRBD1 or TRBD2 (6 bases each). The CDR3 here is CAWRLRGVAGELFF. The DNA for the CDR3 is TGTGCCTGGAGGCTAAGGGGGGTCGCCGGGGAGCTGTTTTTT.